This TCR beta chain came from a study of T cells in Graves' hyperthyroidism and ophthalmopathy (dated by TCRdb to 2018 to 2020). Regarding the study in general: Peripheral blood samples were taken at initial diagnosis, before any treatment was given. In roughly six Graves' hyperthyroidism patients, the study also compared T-cell repertoires from thyroid tissue with T-cell repertoires from blood. After blood sampling, hyperthyroidism patients were treated with methimazole at a starting dose of 30 mg daily, and ophthalmopathy patients were treated with high-dose intravenous methylprednisolone. The approximately 98 discovery patients were randomly divided into training and test sets at a 7:3 ratio. To identify distinguishing TCR V-J signatures, a discovery cohort of 95 to 100 patients was used, comprising 43 with Graves' ophthalmopathy and some 60 with stable Graves' hyperthyroidism. The paper describes TCR Vbeta CDR3 sequencing of 135 peripheral blood samples, made up of some 42 ophthalmopathy patients, approximately 73 hyperthyroidism patients and roughly 17 progressor patients. An independent validation cohort of some 18 hyperthyroidism patients and approximately 16 patients who later progressed to ophthalmopathy tested prospective prediction of ophthalmopathy. General findings and caveats noted by the study authors: Most expanded thyroid clonotypes (frequency above 0.001) were also found in blood, which suggests that blood repertoires may mirror thyroid immune responses. In validation, the model predicted progression to ophthalmopathy a median of roughly 6.2 months before onset, with about 71% sensitivity and 72.22% specificity. Ophthalmopathy was separated from stable hyperthyroidism by a 13 V-J signature model, with 85% to 90% sensitivity and about 81% specificity obtained in cross-validation and 80%/75% obtained in testing. Sample size was not statistically predetermined, and blinding of investigators to group allocation was not performed.

For this chain, trimming is 7 bases at the V end and 3 bases at the J end, and the number of junction bases without a gene match is 9. Per the germline V gene (reference sequence), LNHDA is the CDR1 and SQIVND is the CDR2. Taken from cysteine to phenylalanine, the CDR3 has 14 residues. Here the CDR3 DNA is all that survives: 42 bases in frame from base 1. A patient counted as having stable Graves' hyperthyroidism if no progression to ophthalmopathy occurred over 18 months of follow-up. Hyperthyroidism patients were aged 18 to 65 years and newly diagnosed, with disease duration of less than 2 months. Exclusion was applied to patients with uncontrolled infections, other autoimmune diseases, pregnancy or lactation. Diagnoses were based on clinical symptoms, serum thyroxine and TRAb, thyroid ultrasound and orbital computed tomography. PBMCs were separated from approximately 10 ml of fresh peripheral blood using Ficoll-Paque density gradient centrifugation. Trizol reagent was used to extract total RNA, and RNA quality was then checked on an Agilent 2100 Bioanalyzer.

Amplification of TCR beta CDR3 regions was carried out from RNA transcripts. The first round of RT-PCR for the TCR CDR3 was performed with the HTBI primer set and the Qiagen OneStep RT-PCR kit. Libraries were constructed in a second round of multiplex PCR, after which size selection and purification were carried out. Libraries were sequenced paired-end with 100 bp reads on an Illumina HiSeq2000. The study's processing was this. SOAPnuke was used to process the raw data, with reads discarded if the reads contained adapters or uncalled bases, had a mean Phred below 15, or lacked an exact constant-primer or identifier match. High-quality paired reads were merged using COPE v1.2.5, and each unique nucleotide sequence was defined as a clonotype. MiTCR v1.1 was used to align clonotypes to the IMGT TRBV, TRBD and TRBJ reference segments. The analysis was restricted to V-J combinations with a frequency above 0.0001, which together covered just over 98% of the repertoires. The TCS score was defined as the ratio of F50 (clonal expansion) to E x V (chaos), calculated using BLOSUM62-based TCRdist between CDR3 peptides within each V-J. Welch's t-statistics and random forest reduced 500 to 650 V-J features to roughly 13, which were used in a naive Bayes classifier (R e1071). TCRdb handled the public reads itself, with Q25 trimming in fastp and clone calling in MiXCR, and kept productive beta chains. A single entry per CDR3 protein holds the most common genes and DNA from its merged rows. TCRdb, rather than the study authors, made the V and J calls. Across this sample there are some 550,000 distinct CDR3 sequences, with less than 25% seen only once. About 25% of the sample is in the top ten clones.

In this sample, this clonotype turned up many times. No antigen is known for it. No clone much larger than this one lies a single base away; base qualities are absent. The clonotype was recovered from a young man with Graves' hyperthyroidism. The chain is encoded by TRBV19 joined to TRBJ2-7; the junction holds 7 bases that match TRBD2. The specimen sequenced was blood. The CDR3 reads CASTPGSGNYEQYF. The sequenced DNA is TGTGCCAGTACCCCGGGGAGCGGGAACTACGAGCAGTACTTC.